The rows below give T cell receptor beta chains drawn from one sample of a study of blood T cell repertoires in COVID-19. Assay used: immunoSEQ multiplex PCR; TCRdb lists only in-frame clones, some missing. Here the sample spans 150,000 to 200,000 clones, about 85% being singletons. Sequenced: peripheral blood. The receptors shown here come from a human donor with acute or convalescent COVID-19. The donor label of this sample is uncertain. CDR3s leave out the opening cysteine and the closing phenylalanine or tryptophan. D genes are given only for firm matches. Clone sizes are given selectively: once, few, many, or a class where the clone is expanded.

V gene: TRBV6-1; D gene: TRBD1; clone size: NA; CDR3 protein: ASSRLGGDYGYT
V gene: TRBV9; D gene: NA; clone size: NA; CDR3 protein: ASSVLDRFGKYNSPLH
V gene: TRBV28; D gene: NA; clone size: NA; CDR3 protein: ASAGAGFSYNSPLH
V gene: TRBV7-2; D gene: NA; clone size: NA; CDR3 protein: ASSPGRSNQPQH
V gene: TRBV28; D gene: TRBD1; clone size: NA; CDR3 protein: ASSLWGTGTHTEAF
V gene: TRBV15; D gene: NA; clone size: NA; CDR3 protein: ATSSPGSHSNTGELF
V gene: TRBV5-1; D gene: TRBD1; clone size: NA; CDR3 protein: ASSLRGQGAGPQH
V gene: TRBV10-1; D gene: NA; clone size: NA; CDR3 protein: ASQDSIGQPQH
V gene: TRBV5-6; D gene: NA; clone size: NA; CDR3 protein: ASSSYGGSNQPQH
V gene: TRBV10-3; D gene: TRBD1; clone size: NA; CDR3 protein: AIRAGRGTGAYGYT
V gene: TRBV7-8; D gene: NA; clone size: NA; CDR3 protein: ASSLFRGETQY
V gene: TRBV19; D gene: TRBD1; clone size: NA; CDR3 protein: ASSPRDRGKVVGYSNQPQH
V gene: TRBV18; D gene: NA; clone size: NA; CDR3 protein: ASSPPQGGSYGYT
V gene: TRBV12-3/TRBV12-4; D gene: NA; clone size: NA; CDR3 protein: ASSLGGNTEAF
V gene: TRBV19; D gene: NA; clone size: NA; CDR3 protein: ASSIGVNSGNTIY
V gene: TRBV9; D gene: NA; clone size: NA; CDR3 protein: ASSVEEAGELF
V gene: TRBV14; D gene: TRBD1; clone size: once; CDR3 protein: ASSQSTGGGEKLF
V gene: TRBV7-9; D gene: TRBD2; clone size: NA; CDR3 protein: ASSRGSGGVWEQF
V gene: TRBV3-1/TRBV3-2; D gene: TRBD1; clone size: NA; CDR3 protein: ASSQEGTGDGYT
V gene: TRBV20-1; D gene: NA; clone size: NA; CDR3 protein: SASRESGGGSPLH
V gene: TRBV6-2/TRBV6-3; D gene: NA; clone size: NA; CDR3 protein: ASSHRTENTEAF
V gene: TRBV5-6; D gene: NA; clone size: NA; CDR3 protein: ASSSTRASRNYNEQF
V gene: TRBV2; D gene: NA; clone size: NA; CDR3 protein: ASRQQGTNTEAF
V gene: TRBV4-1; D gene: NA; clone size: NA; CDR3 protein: ASSQDLYNSPLH
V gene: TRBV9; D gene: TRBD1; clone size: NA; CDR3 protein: ASSVATGQLGSTEAF
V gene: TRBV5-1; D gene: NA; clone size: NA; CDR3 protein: ASSGPSGSGANVLT
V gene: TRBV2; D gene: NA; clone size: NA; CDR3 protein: ASSQGGVGYGYT
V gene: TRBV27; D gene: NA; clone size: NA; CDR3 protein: ASSWAGMNTEAF
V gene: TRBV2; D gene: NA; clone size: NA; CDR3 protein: ASSEEAGSPLYGYT
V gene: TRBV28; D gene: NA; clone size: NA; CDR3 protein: ASRPGVPNGYT
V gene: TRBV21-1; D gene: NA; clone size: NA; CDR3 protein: ASSKVRDRGTPSGNTIY
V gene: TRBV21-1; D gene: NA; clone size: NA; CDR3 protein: ANYAGDRGNCGNTIY
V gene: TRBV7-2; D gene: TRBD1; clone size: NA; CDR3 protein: ASSLVITGGDTIY
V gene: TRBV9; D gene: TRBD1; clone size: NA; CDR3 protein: ASSPQGQGFNEQF
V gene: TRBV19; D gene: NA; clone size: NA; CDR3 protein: ASSIVGVNTEAF
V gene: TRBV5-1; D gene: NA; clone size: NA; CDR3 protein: ASSLYGLHTEAF
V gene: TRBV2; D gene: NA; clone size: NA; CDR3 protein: ASNIRGTGNEKLF
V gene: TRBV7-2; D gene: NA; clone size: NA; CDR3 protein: ASSFSMNTEAF
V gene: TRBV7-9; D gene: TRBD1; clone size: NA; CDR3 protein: ASSYHDRGRQNEQF
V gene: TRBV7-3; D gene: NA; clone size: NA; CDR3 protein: ASSLTGGGVTEAF
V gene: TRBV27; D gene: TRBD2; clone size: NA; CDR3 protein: ASGTTYEQY
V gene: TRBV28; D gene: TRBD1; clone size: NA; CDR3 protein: ASGSTGDNQPQH
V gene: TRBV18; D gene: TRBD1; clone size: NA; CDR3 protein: ASSPGQNKFYGYT
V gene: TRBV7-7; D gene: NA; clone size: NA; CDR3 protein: ASSPSNTGELF
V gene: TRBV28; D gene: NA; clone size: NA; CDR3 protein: ASSRGLYGYT
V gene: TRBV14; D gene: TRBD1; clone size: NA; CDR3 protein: ASSQFNRGQGGYT
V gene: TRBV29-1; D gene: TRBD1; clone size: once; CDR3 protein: SVEGATGGRGYT
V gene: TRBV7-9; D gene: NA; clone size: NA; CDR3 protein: ASSVDRPGGYSPLH
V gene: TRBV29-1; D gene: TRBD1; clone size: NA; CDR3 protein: SVLTGTNQPQH
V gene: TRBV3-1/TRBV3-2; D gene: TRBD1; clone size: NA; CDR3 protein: ASSPQGALSTDTQY